This T cell receptor beta chain was recovered during a study of cytomegalovirus exposure and HLA in healthy donors (dated by TCRdb to between 2016 and 2019). Study-wide context: According to an earlier analysis of 450 to 650 of the donors, roughly 180 million T cells yielded 117 million unique TCR beta sequences and about 300 Gb of sequence data. Rather than drawing on any new phenotypic data, the later analysis identified candidate immune exposures from TCR beta sequences and the way those sequences occurred across donors. All discovery cohort repertoires had been generated using a single sequencing platform. Donor age, sex, ethnicity and CMV serostatus were collected together with the repertoire data. Along with the approximately 670-subject first cohort, a separate validation cohort of over a hundred different subjects was used. Four to six DR-DQ haplotypes were handled as single units for association and clustering, since linkage in the cohort was strong. Across approximately 400 genotyped donors of the cohort, an average of about 240,000 unique TCR beta nucleotide sequences per donor were sequenced, and around 20% of those sequences were non-productive. The aim of the study was to test whether cataloging public T cell receptors could identify signatures of past pathogen exposure. Typing coverage varied by locus: roughly 620-640 donors for A, B, C, DRB1 and DQB1; some 520 for DQA1; around 570 for DPA1; roughly 470 for DPB1. The study combined high-throughput TCR immunosequencing, statistical association of individual TCRs with disease status, and machine learning to predict cytomegalovirus infection status. HLA typing included class I and class II loci at four-digit resolution. The T cell repertoires of around 730 subjects were profiled by immunosequencing and related to cytomegalovirus serostatus. Roughly 300 gigabases of sequencing data and approximately 85 million unique TCR sequences were included in an early release covering several hundred HLA-typed donors. In a later analysis, previously published TCR beta repertoires from several hundred donors were re-analyzed and high-resolution HLA genotyping was added so that TCR occurrence patterns could be studied. The genetic ancestry cluster associated with self-reported Caucasian donors included 81% of the roughly 400 genotyped donors. An earlier analysis of around 580 of the donors used high-throughput TCR beta sequencing to judge whether each TCR beta V gene segment behaved as functional or pseudogenic. A later genetic analysis took genome-wide SNP genotypes for about three fifths of the roughly 700 donors and used that subset as a discovery cohort.

Receptors were amplified or captured by the immunoSEQ multiplex PCR assay. The multiplex PCR relied on a mix of 60 forward primers for TCR Vbeta segments and 13 reverse primers for TCR Jbeta segments. A multiplex PCR assay on genomic DNA amplified the CDR3 region of rearranged TCR beta genes. The Illumina HiSeq System was used to sequence the amplified TCR beta libraries as 87-base-pair reads. As for the authors' bioinformatics: Across the 640 or so repertoires, a later analysis counted 78 million or so unique TCR beta chains, some 11 million of which were shared by at least two donors. A nearest-neighbor algorithm error-corrected the raw reads and collapsed the reads into unique sequences, merging closely related sequences to remove PCR and sequencing errors. V, D and J gene segments were assigned by aligning CDR3 sequences to IMGT reference sequences. For a sequence to be retained, a match of at least six nucleotides to both a V gene segment and a J gene segment was required. A rearrangement counted as productive if the CDR3 had no stop codons and remained in frame with V and J, and every other rearrangement counted as non-productive. CDR3 was defined according to IMGT convention as the region running from the second conserved V-encoded cysteine to the conserved J-encoded phenylalanine. The earlier analysis of 450 to 750 of the donors excluded any sequence lacking an unambiguous match to a single V gene segment. An earlier analysis of 587 of the donors called V segments functional above 56.7% productive rearrangements and segregating when the between-donor standard deviation exceeded 5%. A statistical classification framework was built to diagnose cytomegalovirus status from the catalog of TCR beta chain sequences. V and J gene assignment, in a later analysis, came from comparing TCR nucleotide sequences with IMGT/GENE-DB human TR gene sequences. Using the TCRdist pipeline, a later analysis assigned CDR3 sequences along with most-parsimonious VDJ recombination scenarios. A later analysis defined each TCR beta chain by its CDR3 amino acid sequence plus V-gene family, and excluded reads lacking a unique V-gene family. As a way to deal with suspected cross-contamination and a sequencing artifact, a later analysis dropped 450 to 600 nucleotide sequences that were highly shared and had low generation probability. For each public chain, a later analysis derived a clonal expansion index from normalized ranks of inferred template counts within each repertoire. In a later analysis, generation probabilities were computed with a VDJ recombination model fitted to out-of-frame rearrangements, and the resulting probabilities were checked against IGoR. In a later analysis, TCR-TCR, TCR-HLA and TCR-CMV co-occurrence was scored with hypergeometric tests, and a repertoire-size bias correction was applied to TCR pairs. A later analysis estimated false discovery rates by permuting HLA or CMV assignments 20 times. In a later analysis, co-occurring TCRs were grouped using DBSCAN, and TCRdist sequence similarity was added for clustering within HLA-allele-positive subsets. Co-occurrence clustering excluded repertoires with fewer than 30,000 or more than 120,000 public chains, plus five with anomalous nucleotide sharing. As stored in TCRdb, this immuneACCESS dataset retains in-frame rearrangements with V and J assigned. A fraction of the clones does not appear; measured against another copy, unresolved V genes explain less than half of the discrepancy, and the remainder lacks a known reason. V and J calls and clone size are as listed in that table; D and trimming were resolved from the DNA. Across this sample there are 190,000 or so clones, with more than 80% seen only once. Of the sample, 0.65% falls within the top ten clones.

The cohort comprised 710 or so healthy bone marrow donors. At the time of sampling, every cohort member was nominally healthy, though immune exposures that went unrecorded were likely present. The donor was CMV seronegative and was included in the group of a few hundred seronegative cohort members. Every donor gave a peripheral blood sample, and the peripheral blood mononuclear cells from that sample were used for TCR beta sequencing. Genomic DNA was extracted from the blood cell samples with the Qiagen DNeasy Blood Extraction Kit. Notes on this clone: Its antigen is currently not known. Base qualities are not at hand, and no much larger clone is one base apart. The identical CDR3 is also encoded by other nucleotide sequences in the sample.

The CDR3 runs 15 residues from the cysteine to the phenylalanine. Only the CDR3 DNA is retained, 45 bases long and in frame from the first base. Via the germline V gene, CDR1 is MNHNS and CDR2 SASEGT. V loses 6 bases, J loses 1 base, and the germline ends lie 15 bases apart. The full study reports these points: According to a later analysis, TCR association rates differed among HLA loci, with DRB1 alleles showing the most associated TCRs and HLA-C alleles showing the fewest. CMV serostatus was the only immune exposure information available for the cohort. Correlated functional status among segregating V segments might reflect linkage disequilibrium, but an unknown experimental factor could not be ruled out. A few of the identified cytomegalovirus-associated TCR beta chains were confirmed in vitro to be specific for cytomegalovirus antigens. Because the 87-base-pair reads could not distinguish some IMGT-functional V segments, including TRBV6-2 and TRBV6-3, those segments were excluded. Specific HLA alleles were associated with more than 15,000 TCR beta sequences at a false discovery rate of 0.05 in a later analysis. Most CMV-associated TCR beta chains appeared to be HLA-restricted in a later analysis, and the HLA associations seemed to be driven largely by CMV exposure. According to a later analysis, parvovirus B19, influenza, CMV and Epstein-Barr virus appeared linked to several top co-occurrence clusters. In an earlier analysis of several hundred of the donors, most TCR beta V segments were observed in productive rearrangements about 87% or about 30% of the time, broadly matching IMGT annotations. A further reported finding was that TCR beta sequences accurately predicted the HLA-A and HLA-B alleles for most subjects in the first cohort. In this cohort, only TCR beta chains were sequenced, and detectable features were limited by the absence of alpha or paired-chain data. In a later analysis, HLA-associated TCR beta chains showed more clonal expansion and lower generation probabilities than non-associated chains that were equally common. Compared with the approximately 670-donor mean, donors in an Asian-associated ancestry cluster had fewer N-insertions in productive TCRs, according to a later genetic analysis. When HLA alleles, especially DR and DQ, strongly co-occurred, attributing TCR associations to individual alleles was difficult. Because counts were too low, seventeen rarely observed V segments, including chromosome 9 orphons, were excluded from the earlier analysis of a few hundred of the donors. A group of highly shared sequence variants was considered likely to be a technical artifact of the sequencing pipeline. The study gave a list of 150 to 200 TCR beta chains associated with cytomegalovirus. According to the authors, the approach could potentially be generalized to other disease states and immunological phenotypes. Because HLA typing was unavailable for some donors at each locus, only the typed subset was used in association tests. Cytomegalovirus status was reported to be diagnosed by the classifier with high specificity and sensitivity in both the original and validation cohorts. Roughly uniform sequencing depth across donors was assumed in presence/absence analyses, although this assumption may not hold. A later genetic analysis associated a missense DCLRE1C variant with V-gene and J-gene trimming of TCR beta chains, and an independent cohort replicated the association. While some public TCRs were present in many individuals, most TCR sequences turned up only very rarely across donors.

The sample comprised PBMCs. This TCR derives from a boy between 5 and 17 years old in good health and CMV-seronegative. The rearranged chain carries TRBV6-1 and TRBJ1-1; TRBD1 might be the D gene, on 6 matching bases. The bases are TGTGCCAGCAGGGGGGGGGCGGGAAAGAACACTGAAGCTTTCTTT. Its protein reads: CASRGGAGKNTEAFF.